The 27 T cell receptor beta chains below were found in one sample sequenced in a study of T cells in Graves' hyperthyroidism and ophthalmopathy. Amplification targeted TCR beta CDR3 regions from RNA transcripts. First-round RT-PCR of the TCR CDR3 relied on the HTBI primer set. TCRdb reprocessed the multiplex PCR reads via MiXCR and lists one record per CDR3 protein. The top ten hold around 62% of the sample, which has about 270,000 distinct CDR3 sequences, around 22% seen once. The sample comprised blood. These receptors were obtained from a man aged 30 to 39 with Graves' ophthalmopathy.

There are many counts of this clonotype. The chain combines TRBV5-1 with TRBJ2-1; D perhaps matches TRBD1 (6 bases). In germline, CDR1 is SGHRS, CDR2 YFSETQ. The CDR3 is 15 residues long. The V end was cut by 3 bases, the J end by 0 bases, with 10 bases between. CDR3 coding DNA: TGCGCCAGCAGCTCTGGGACAAGCTCCTACAATGAGCAGTTCTTC. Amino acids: CASSSGTSSYNEQFF.

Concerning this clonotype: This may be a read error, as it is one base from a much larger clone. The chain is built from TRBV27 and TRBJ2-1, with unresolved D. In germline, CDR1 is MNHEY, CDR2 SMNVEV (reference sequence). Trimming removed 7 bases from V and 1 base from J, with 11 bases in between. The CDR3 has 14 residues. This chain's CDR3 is CASKDGRSYNEQFF. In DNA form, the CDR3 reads TGTGCCAGCAAAGATGGCAGGTCCTACAATGAGCAGTTCTTC.

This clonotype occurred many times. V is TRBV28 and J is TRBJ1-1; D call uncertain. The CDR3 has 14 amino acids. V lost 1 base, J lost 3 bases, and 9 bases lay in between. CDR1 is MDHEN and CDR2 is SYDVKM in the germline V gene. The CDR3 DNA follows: TGTGCCAGCAGTTTATCATCCGGGGACACTGAAGCTTTCTTT. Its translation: CASSLSSGDTEAFF. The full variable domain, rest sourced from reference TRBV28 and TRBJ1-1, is DVKVTQSSRYLVKRTGEKVFLECVQDMDHENMFWYRQDPGLGLRLIYFSYDVKMKEKGDIPEGYSVSREKKERFSLILESASTNQTSMYLCASSLSSGDTEAFFGQGTRLTVV.

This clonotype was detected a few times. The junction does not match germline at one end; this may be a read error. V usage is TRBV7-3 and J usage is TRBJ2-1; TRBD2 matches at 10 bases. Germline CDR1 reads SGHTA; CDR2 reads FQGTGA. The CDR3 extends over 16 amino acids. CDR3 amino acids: CASSHSGRALYNEQFF. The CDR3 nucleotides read TGTGCCAGCAGCCACAGCGGGAGGGCCCTATACAATGAGCAATTCTTC.

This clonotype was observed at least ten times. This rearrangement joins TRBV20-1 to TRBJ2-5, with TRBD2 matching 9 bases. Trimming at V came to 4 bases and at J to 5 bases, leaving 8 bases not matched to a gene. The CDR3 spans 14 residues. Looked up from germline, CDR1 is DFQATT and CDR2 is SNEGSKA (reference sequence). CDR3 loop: CSATREGIRETQYF. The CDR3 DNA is TGCAGTGCTACGCGGGAGGGCATCAGGGAGACCCAGTACTTC.

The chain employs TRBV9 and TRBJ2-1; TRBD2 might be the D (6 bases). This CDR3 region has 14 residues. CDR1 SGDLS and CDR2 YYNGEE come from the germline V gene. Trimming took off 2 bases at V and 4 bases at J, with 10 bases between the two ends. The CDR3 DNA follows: TGTGCCAGCAGCGTCAGCGGGCCTTACAATGAGCAGTTCTTC. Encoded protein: CASSVSGPYNEQFF. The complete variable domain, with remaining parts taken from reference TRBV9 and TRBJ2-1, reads DSGVTQTPKHLITATGQRVTLRCSPRSGDLSVYWYQQSLDQGLQFLIQYYNGEERAKGNILERFSAQQFPDLHSELNLSSLELGDSALYFCASSVSGPYNEQFFGPGTRLTVL.

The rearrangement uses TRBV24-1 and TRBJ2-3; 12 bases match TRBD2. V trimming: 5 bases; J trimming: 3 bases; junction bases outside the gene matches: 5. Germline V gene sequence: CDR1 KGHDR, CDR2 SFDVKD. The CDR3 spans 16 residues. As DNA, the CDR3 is TGTGCCACCAGTGGGACTAGCGGGATCGAAACAGATACGCAGTATTTT. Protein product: CATSGTSGIETDTQYF.

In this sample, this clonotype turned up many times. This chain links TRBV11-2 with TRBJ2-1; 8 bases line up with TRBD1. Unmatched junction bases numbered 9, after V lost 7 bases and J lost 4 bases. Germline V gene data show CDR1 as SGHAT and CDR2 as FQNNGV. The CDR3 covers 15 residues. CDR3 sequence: CASTTSGQAYNEQFF. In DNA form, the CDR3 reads TGTGCCAGCACCACCTCGGGACAGGCATACAATGAGCAGTTCTTC.

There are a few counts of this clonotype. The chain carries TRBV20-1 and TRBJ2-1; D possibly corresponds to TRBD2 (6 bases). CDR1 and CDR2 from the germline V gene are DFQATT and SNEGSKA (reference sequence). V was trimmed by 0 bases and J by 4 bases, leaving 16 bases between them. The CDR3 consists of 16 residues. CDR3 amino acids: CSARDGWLATYNEQFF. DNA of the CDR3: TGCAGTGCTAGAGATGGCTGGCTAGCGACTTACAATGAGCAGTTCTTC.

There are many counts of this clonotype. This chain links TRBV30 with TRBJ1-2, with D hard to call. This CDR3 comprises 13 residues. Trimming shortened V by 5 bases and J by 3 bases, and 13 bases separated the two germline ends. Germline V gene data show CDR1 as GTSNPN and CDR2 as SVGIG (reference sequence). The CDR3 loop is CAWLTAHDYGYTF. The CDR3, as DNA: TGTGCCTGGCTAACAGCTCACGACTATGGCTACACCTTC. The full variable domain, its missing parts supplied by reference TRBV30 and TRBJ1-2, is SQTIHQWPATLVQPVGSPLSLECTVEGTSNPNLYWYRQAAGRGLQLLFYSVGIGQISSEVPQNLSASRPQDRQFILSSKKLLLSDSGFYLCAWLTAHDYGYTFGSGTRLTVV.

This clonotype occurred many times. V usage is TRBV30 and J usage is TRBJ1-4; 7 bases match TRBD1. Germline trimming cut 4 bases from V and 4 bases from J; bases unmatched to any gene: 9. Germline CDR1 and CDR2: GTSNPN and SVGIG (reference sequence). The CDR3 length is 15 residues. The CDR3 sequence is CAWTLPGTVNEKLFF. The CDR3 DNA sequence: TGTGCCTGGACCCTTCCCGGGACAGTTAATGAAAAACTGTTTTTT.

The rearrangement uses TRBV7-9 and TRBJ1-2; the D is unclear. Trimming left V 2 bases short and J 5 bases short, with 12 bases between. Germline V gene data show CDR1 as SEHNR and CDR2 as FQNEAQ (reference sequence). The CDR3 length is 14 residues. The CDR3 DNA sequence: TGTGCCAGCAGCTTAAATCAGGACCGTTATGGCTACACCTTC. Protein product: CASSLNQDRYGYTF. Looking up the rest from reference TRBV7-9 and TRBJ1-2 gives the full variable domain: DTGVSQNPRHKITKRGQNVTFRCDPISEHNRLYWYRQTLGQGPEFLTYFQNEAQLEKSRLLSDRFSAERPKGSFSTLEIQRTEQGDSAMYLCASSLNQDRYGYTFGSGTRLTVV.

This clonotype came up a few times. The CDR3 DNA reads as TGTGCCAGCAGTTACGGGGGGAACTATGGCTACACCTTC. Translated: CASSYGGNYGYTF. V and J are TRBV6-5 and TRBJ1-2; D perhaps matches TRBD1 (5 bases). CDR1 and CDR2 from the germline V gene are MNHEY and SVGAGI. Between the trimmed V and J ends, which lost 2 bases and 2 bases, there was a span of 6 bases. The CDR3 is 13 amino acids.

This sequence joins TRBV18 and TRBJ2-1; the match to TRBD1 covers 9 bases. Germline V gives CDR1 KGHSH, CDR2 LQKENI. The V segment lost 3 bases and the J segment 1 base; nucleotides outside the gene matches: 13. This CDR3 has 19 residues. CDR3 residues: CASSPPGTGIGESYNEQFF. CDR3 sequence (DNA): TGTGCCAGCTCACCGCCCGGGACAGGGATAGGGGAGTCCTACAATGAGCAGTTCTTC.

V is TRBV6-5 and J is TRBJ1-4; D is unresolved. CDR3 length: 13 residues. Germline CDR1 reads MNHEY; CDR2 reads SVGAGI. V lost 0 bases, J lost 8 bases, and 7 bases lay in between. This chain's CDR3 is CASSYSTWEKLFF. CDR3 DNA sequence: TGTGCCAGCAGTTACTCGACATGGGAAAAACTGTTTTTT.

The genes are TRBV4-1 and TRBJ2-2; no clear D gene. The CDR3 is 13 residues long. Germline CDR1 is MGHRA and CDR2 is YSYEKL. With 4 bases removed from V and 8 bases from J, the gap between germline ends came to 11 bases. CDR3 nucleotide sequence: TGCGCCAGCAGCCGCTCGCAATATGGGGAGCTGTTTTTT. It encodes CASSRSQYGELFF.

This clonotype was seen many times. The CDR3 spells CASSDDSGTGGEQYF. In DNA, the CDR3 is TGTGCCAGCAGCGACGACTCCGGGACAGGGGGCGAGCAGTACTTC. The J gene is TRBJ2-7, the V gene TRBV3-1; the match to TRBD1 covers 11 bases. Germline V gene data show CDR1 as LGHDT and CDR2 as YNNKEL (reference sequence). The CDR3 sequence is 15 residues long. Trimming at V came to 5 bases and at J to 6 bases, leaving 9 bases not matched to a gene.

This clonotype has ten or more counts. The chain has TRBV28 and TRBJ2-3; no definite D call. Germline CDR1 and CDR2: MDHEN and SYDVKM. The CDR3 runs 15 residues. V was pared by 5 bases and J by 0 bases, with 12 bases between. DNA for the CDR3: TGTGCCAGCAGTCCCCCGGGCAGTAGCACAGATACGCAGTATTTT. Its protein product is CASSPPGSSTDTQYF.

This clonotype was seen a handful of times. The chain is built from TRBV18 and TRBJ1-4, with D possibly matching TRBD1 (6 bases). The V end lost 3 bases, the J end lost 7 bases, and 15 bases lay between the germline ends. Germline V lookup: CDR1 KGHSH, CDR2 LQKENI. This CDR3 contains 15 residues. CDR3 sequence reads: CASSPGHRTSEKLFF. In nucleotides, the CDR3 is TGTGCCAGCTCACCGGGACACCGAACAAGTGAAAAACTGTTTTTT.

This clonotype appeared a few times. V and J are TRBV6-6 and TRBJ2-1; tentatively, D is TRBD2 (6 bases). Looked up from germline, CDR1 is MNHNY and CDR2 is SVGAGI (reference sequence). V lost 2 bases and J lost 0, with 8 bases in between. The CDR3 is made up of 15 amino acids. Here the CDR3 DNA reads TGTGCCAGCAGTTACCTCGGGAGCTCCTACAATGAGCAGTTCTTC. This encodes CASSYLGSSYNEQFF.

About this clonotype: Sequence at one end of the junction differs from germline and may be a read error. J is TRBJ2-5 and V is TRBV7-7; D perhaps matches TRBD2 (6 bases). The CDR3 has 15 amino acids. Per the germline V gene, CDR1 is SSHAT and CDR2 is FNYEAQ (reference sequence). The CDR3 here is CASSLGRPGVETQYF. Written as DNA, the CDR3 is TGTGCTAGCAGCCTGGGCAGGCCGGGGGTAGAGACCCAGTACTTC.

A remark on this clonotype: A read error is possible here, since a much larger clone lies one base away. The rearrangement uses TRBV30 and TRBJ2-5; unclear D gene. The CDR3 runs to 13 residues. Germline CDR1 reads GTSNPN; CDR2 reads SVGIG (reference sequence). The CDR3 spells CAWSVRQKETQCF. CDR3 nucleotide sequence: TGTGCCTGGAGTGTAAGGCAGAAAGAGACCCAGTGCTTC.

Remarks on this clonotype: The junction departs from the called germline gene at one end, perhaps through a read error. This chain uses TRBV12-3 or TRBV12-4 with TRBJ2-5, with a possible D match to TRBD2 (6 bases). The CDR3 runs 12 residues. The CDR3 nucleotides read TGTGCCAGCAGTTTAGAGGGAGGACGATTCGACTTC. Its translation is CASSLEGGRFDF.

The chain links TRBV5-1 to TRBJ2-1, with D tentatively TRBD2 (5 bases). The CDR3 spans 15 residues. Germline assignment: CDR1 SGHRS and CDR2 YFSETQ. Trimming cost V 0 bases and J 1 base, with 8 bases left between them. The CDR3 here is CASSLATGSYNEQFF. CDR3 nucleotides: TGCGCCAGCAGCTTGGCCACGGGGTCCTACAATGAGCAGTTCTTC.

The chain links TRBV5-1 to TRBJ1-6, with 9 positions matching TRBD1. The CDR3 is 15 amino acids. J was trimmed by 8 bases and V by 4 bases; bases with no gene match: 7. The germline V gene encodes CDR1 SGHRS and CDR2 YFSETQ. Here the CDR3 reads CASSPRDRVDSPLHF. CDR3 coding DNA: TGCGCCAGCAGCCCGCGGGACAGGGTGGATTCACCCCTCCACTTT.

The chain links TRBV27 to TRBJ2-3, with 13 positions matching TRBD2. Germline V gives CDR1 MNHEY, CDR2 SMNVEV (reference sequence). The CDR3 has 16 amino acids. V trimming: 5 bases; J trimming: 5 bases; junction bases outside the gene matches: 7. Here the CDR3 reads CASSPRLAGGGDTQYF. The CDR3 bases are TGTGCCAGCAGTCCAAGACTAGCGGGAGGAGGAGATACGCAGTATTTT.

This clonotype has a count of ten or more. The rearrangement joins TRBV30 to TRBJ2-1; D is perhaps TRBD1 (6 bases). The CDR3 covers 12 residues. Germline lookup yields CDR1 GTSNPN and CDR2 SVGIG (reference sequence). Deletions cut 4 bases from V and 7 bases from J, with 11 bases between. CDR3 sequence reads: CAWKGQGNEQFF. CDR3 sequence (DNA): TGTGCCTGGAAGGGCCAGGGGAATGAGCAGTTCTTC.